This TCR beta chain emerged from a study of long-term antiretroviral therapy in people with HIV. For this clone: What it binds is unknown.

Germline V gives CDR1 MNHNY, CDR2 SVGAGI (reference sequence). CDR3 length: 13 amino acids. V lost 6 bases to trimming and J lost 0 bases, with 8 bases between them. Findings of the study overall: Pre-ART clonal expansion yielded clones that dominated the repertoire at all time points.

The assay used was immunoSEQ (version v3.0), run at survey level. TCRdb's copy holds only in-frame clones and misses some; the assay was immunoSEQ multiplex PCR. The data hold about 21,000 clones, with less than 90% observed a single time. V usage is TRBV6-6 and J usage is TRBJ1-2, with D uncertain. This receptor was identified in a woman between 45 and 65 years old with HIV. The sequencing here drew on unsorted PBMCs, taken 1.9 years after starting antiretroviral therapy. The DNA of the CDR3 is TGTGCCAGCAGCTCCCAAGCTAACTATGGCTACACCTTC. Protein: CASSSQANYGYTF.